This record concerns one T cell receptor (beta chain) sequence. The data were taken from a study of blood T cell repertoires in COVID-19. Sequenced by immunoSEQ multiplex PCR; TCRdb stores in-frame clones only, minus some. The sample yields roughly 100,000 clones, 65% to 90% seen once. J lost 2 bases, V lost 3 bases, and 4 bases had no gene match. CDR1 and CDR2 (germline): KGHSH, LQKENI. The CDR3 loop spans 15 amino acids. V is TRBV18 and J is TRBJ2-1; 7 nucleotides agree with TRBD1. This clonotype originated in a man aged 50 or older with acute or convalescent COVID-19. Sequencing was performed on peripheral blood. The CDR3, as DNA: TGTGCCAGCTCACCCGGACAGGTAACCTACAATGAGCAGTTCTTC. Translation gives CASSPGQVTYNEQFF.